The rows below give T cell receptor beta chains drawn from one sample of a study of blood T cells in healthy people across ages. TCRdb re-called the 5' RACE reads with MiXCR, one entry per CDR3 protein. The data contain approximately 800,000 distinct CDR3 sequences, approximately 59% of them singletons. The sequencing sample was made of blood. These receptors all come from a man in his thirties or forties in good health. Both conserved end residues are part of each CDR3. A D gene is named only where the DNA matches it firmly. Size is omitted from some rows. Given values are once, few, many or a class for expanded clones.

TGCAGTGCTAGAGATTTTCGACAGGGGGCCAGCGAGCAGTACTTC CSARDFRQGASEQYF TRBJ2-7 NA TRBV20-1 TRBD1 15
TGCGCCAGCAGCCAAGGCGGCTACTTAGCAGATACGCAGTATTTT CASSQGGYLADTQYF TRBJ2-3 NA TRBV4-3 NA 15
TGCAGTGCTAGAACCATGCGAGCGGGCACAGATACGCAGTATTTT CSARTMRAGTDTQYF TRBJ2-3 NA TRBV20-1 NA 15
TGTGCCAGCAGTTTACCGGGGGCAGCCAGCTACGAGCAGTACTTC CASSLPGAASYEQYF TRBJ2-7 once TRBV28 NA 15
TGTGCCAGCGTCGACAGTCATGGGGTAAACTATGGCTACACCTTC CASVDSHGVNYGYTF TRBJ1-2 few TRBV25-1 NA 15
TGTGCCAGCAGTCTATTTGAGGATACGCAGTATTTT CASSLFEDTQYF TRBJ2-3 NA TRBV5-5 NA 12
TGTGCCAGCAGCCAGAATTATTACGAGCAGTACTTC CASSQNYYEQYF TRBJ2-7 few TRBV6-6 NA 12
TGTGCCAGCAGCTTAGGTTTTCGAGAGAGGGGGCTCCTCACTGAAGCTTTCTTT CASSLGFRERGLLTEAFF TRBJ1-1 NA TRBV7-8 TRBD1 18
TGTGCCAGCAGCCCTACAGGGGGCCCTCCTCAAGAGACCCAGTACTTC CASSPTGGPPQETQYF TRBJ2-5 NA TRBV12-3/TRBV12-4 TRBD1 16
TGCGCCAGCAGCCAAGAAGTCTCAGATACGCAGTATTTT CASSQEVSDTQYF TRBJ2-3 NA TRBV4-3 NA 13
TGTGCCAGCGAGGGAGGCTCCACCTACGAGCAGTACTTC CASEGGSTYEQYF TRBJ2-7 NA TRBV6-5 NA 13
TGTGCCAGCAGTCGCACTCGACATGGACCGGACGAGCAGTACTTC CASSRTRHGPDEQYF TRBJ2-7 NA TRBV28 NA 15
TGTGCCAACGGGAGCAGCGGGGGATTCCAAGAGACCCAGTACTTC CANGSSGGFQETQYF TRBJ2-5 NA TRBV2 TRBD2 15
TGTGCCAGCAGCGTAGCGTCAGGTAATCACAATGAGCAGTTCTTC CASSVASGNHNEQFF TRBJ2-1 few TRBV9 NA 15
TGTGCCAGCAGCCAAGATTTCAGGCCGAGCGAGCAGTACTTC CASSQDFRPSEQYF TRBJ2-7 NA TRBV3-1 NA 14
TGTGCCATCAGTGGGACAGGGGGCGAGAACACTGAAGCTTTCTTT CAISGTGGENTEAFF TRBJ1-1 NA TRBV10-3 TRBD1 15
TGTGCCAGCAGTCAGCTTGGCGAGCAGTACTTC CASSQLGEQYF TRBJ2-7 few TRBV6-5 NA 11
TGCAGTGCTAGAGATGTCGAAGGGGCGCAGTATTTT CSARDVEGAQYF TRBJ2-3 NA TRBV20-1 NA 12
TGCAGTGCTAGTTCCGGGACAGCCTACGAGCAGTACTTC CSASSGTAYEQYF TRBJ2-7 few TRBV20-1 TRBD1 13
TGTGCCAGCAGTTTAGTTATGGGTGGCTACACCTTC CASSLVMGGYTF TRBJ1-2 NA TRBV12-3/TRBV12-4 NA 12
TGTGCCAGCACCAGAGACTACGAGCAGTACTTC CASTRDYEQYF TRBJ2-7 few TRBV6-2/TRBV6-3 NA 11
TGCGCCAGCAGCCCGTCCGGACAGTTTAGCAATCAGCCCCAGCATTTT CASSPSGQFSNQPQHF TRBJ1-5 NA TRBV5-1 NA 16
TGTGCCAGCAGCCTGACCAATAATTTCGGCGGGGGGGCTCGAGATACGCAGTATTTT CASSLTNNFGGGARDTQYF TRBJ2-3 few TRBV9 TRBD2 19
TGTGCCACCAGTGATTTCGGGGAGAGAGGCTACACCTTC CATSDFGERGYTF TRBJ1-2 NA TRBV24-1 NA 13
TGTGCCAGCAGCCAACATGACAGGGGCGTCGTAGATGAGCAGTTCTTC CASSQHDRGVVDEQFF TRBJ2-1 NA TRBV5-5 TRBD1 16
TGCGCCAGCAGCCCTCGGTCGGGGTCAGATACGCAGTATTTT CASSPRSGSDTQYF TRBJ2-3 NA TRBV5-1 NA 14
TGCGCCAGCAGCCCTATGGGGACAGATAATTCACCCCTCCACTTT CASSPMGTDNSPLHF TRBJ1-6 few TRBV4-3 TRBD1 15
TGTGCCAGCAGTGACTCAGGGGGCACTGGGGCCAACGTCCTGACTTTC CASSDSGGTGANVLTF TRBJ2-6 NA TRBV6-4 TRBD1 16
TGTGCCAGCAGCTCCGGGACAGGGGGCTATTCCCTCCACTTT CASSSGTGGYSLHF TRBJ1-6 NA TRBV7-9 TRBD1 14
TGTGCCAGCAGCTTACAGGGTAGGGGCGAGCAGTTCTTC CASSLQGRGEQFF TRBJ2-1 few TRBV7-2 NA 13
TGTGCCAGCAGTGGGGGCATTCACTACGAGCAGTACTTC CASSGGIHYEQYF TRBJ2-7 medium-sized TRBV28 NA 13
TGTGCCAGCAGTGGACCTAGGTCACCCCTCCACTTT CASSGPRSPLHF TRBJ1-6 NA TRBV12-3/TRBV12-4 NA 12
TGCGCCAGCAGCTGGGACAAAATGGGCTCCTACGAGCAGTACTTC CASSWDKMGSYEQYF TRBJ2-7 NA TRBV5-1 NA 15
TGCAGCGTTATGGGACAGGGGCTTTTATCGGAATACTTC CSVMGQGLLSEYF TRBJ2-7 once TRBV29-1 TRBD1 13
TGTGCCAGCAGCGAGCAGGGGGCAAGTGGCTACACCTTC CASSEQGASGYTF TRBJ1-2 NA TRBV9 TRBD1 13
TGCGCCAGCAGCTTGGGAGGGGGCATCAACTATGGCTACACCTTC CASSLGGGINYGYTF TRBJ1-2 NA TRBV5-1 TRBD1 15
TGTGCCAGCCAAACAGGGGGCGCGGGCTATGGCTACACCTTC CASQTGGAGYGYTF TRBJ1-2 NA TRBV3-1 TRBD1 14
TGTGCCAGCAGCCAAGCTGGCCAGGATAATCAGCCCCAGCATTTT CASSQAGQDNQPQHF TRBJ1-5 NA TRBV3-1 NA 15
TGTGCCAGCAGCCCCGGGGATTGGGCGGGGCAGTACTTC CASSPGDWAGQYF TRBJ2-5 NA TRBV7-7 NA 13
TGTGCCAGCAGTGTCCTACCTGGGGCCAACGTCCTGACTTTC CASSVLPGANVLTF TRBJ2-6 NA TRBV6-5 NA 14
TGTGCCAGCAGCGCTCTAGCGGGGGGTGGGGATGAGCAGTTCTTC CASSALAGGGDEQFF TRBJ2-1 few TRBV9 TRBD2 15
TGTGCCAGCAGTTACCTACAGGGGTTGGGGCAGCCCCAGCATTTT CASSYLQGLGQPQHF TRBJ1-5 NA TRBV27 TRBD1 15
TGCAGTGCTAGGACCCCGGGACAGATCTCCTACGAGCAGTACTTC CSARTPGQISYEQYF TRBJ2-7 NA TRBV20-1 TRBD1 15
TGTGCCAGCAGCCAAGGTAGCCTTAGGCGAGAGACCCAGTACTTC CASSQGSLRRETQYF TRBJ2-5 few TRBV3-1 NA 15